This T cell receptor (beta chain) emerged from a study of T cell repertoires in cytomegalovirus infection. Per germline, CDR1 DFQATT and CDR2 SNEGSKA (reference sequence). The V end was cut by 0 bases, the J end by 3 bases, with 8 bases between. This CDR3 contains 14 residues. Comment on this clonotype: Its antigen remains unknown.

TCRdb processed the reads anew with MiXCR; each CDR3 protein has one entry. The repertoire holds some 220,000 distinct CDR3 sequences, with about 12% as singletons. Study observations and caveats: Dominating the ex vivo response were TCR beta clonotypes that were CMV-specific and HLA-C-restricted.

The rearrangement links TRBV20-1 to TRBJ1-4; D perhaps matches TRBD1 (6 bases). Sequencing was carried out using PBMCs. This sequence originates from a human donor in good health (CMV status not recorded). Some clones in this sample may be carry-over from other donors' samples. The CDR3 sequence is CSARDPGANEKLFF. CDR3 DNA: TGCAGTGCTAGAGATCCAGGGGCTAATGAAAAACTGTTTTTT.